This entry lists 5 T cell receptor beta chains sequenced from one sample in a study of CD4 T cells in relation to SARS-CoV-2 and coronaviruses. For these TCRs, the target antigens are not known. The assay was immunoSEQ multiplex PCR, and TCRdb's table has in-frame clones only and misses some. The data show about 23,000 clones, about 70% seen once. CD4+ T cells from unexposed donors were obtained before the COVID-19 pandemic (2011-2018). The cells were cultured for 10 days before CD4+ T cells were isolated. The sample comprised CD4+ T cells from PBMCs, cultured in vitro. The source of these receptors is a human donor in good health.

This chain joins TRBV9 and TRBJ2-7, with unresolved D. The CDR3 runs 13 residues. The germline V and J ends were trimmed by 0 bases and 6 bases, with 10 bases remaining between them. CDR1 and CDR2 from the germline V gene are SGDLS and YYNGEE. The CDR3 region has the DNA TGTGCCAGCAGCGTAGTTTGGGATGCCGAGCAGTACTTC. Translation gives CASSVVWDAEQYF.

The CDR3 region has the DNA TGTGCCAGTAGTAGGGGCGGTGACACTGAAGCTTTCTTT. It specifies CASSRGGDTEAFF. V is TRBV19 and J is TRBJ1-1; D might be TRBD1 (5 bases). V lost 4 bases to trimming and J lost 3 bases, with 9 bases between them. The CDR3 consists of 13 residues. The V gene's germline CDR1 is LNHDA and CDR2 SQIVND (reference sequence).

The genes are TRBV29-1 and TRBJ1-1; perhaps TRBD1 as D (5 bases). CDR3 length equals 13 residues. The ends were cut back, 0 bases at V and 5 bases at J, with 10 bases in the middle. CDR1 is SQVTM and CDR2 is ANQGSEA in the germline V gene. The CDR3 reads CSVEDRGGTEAFF. CDR3 DNA: TGCAGCGTTGAAGACCGGGGCGGAACTGAAGCTTTCTTT.

The chain uses TRBV6-6 and TRBJ2-3, with D perhaps TRBD2 (5 bases). V was pared by 1 base and J by 1 base, with 6 bases between. The CDR3 runs 14 residues. Per germline, CDR1 MNHNY and CDR2 SVGAGI (reference sequence). This CDR3 is CASSYFSGTDTQYF. The CDR3 nucleotides are TGTGCCAGCAGTTACTTTAGCGGCACAGATACGCAGTATTTT.

The genes are TRBV5-4 and TRBJ2-4; 7 bases align to TRBD1. Trimming at V came to 3 bases and at J to 4 bases, leaving 7 bases not matched to a gene. The germline V gene encodes CDR1 SGHNT and CDR2 YYREEE (reference sequence). The CDR3 totals 15 residues. The CDR3 spells CASSSGTENKNIQYF. DNA of the CDR3: TGTGCCAGCAGCTCCGGGACAGAAAATAAAAACATTCAGTACTTC.